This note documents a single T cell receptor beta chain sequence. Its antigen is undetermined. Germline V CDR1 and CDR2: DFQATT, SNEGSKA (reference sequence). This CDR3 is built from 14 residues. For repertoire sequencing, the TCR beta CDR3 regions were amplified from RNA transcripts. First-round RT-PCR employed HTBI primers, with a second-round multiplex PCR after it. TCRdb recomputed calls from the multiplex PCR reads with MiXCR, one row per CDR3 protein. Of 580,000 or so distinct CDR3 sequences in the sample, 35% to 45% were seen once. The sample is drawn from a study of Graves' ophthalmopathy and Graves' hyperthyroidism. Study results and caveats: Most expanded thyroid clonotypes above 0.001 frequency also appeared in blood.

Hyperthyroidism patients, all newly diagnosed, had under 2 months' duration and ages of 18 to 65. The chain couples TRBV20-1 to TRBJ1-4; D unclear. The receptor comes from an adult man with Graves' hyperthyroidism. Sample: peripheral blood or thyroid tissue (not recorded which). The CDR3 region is CSLDPTSTNEKLFF. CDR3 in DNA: TGCAGCTTAGATCCGACATCAACTAATGAAAAACTGTTTTTT.